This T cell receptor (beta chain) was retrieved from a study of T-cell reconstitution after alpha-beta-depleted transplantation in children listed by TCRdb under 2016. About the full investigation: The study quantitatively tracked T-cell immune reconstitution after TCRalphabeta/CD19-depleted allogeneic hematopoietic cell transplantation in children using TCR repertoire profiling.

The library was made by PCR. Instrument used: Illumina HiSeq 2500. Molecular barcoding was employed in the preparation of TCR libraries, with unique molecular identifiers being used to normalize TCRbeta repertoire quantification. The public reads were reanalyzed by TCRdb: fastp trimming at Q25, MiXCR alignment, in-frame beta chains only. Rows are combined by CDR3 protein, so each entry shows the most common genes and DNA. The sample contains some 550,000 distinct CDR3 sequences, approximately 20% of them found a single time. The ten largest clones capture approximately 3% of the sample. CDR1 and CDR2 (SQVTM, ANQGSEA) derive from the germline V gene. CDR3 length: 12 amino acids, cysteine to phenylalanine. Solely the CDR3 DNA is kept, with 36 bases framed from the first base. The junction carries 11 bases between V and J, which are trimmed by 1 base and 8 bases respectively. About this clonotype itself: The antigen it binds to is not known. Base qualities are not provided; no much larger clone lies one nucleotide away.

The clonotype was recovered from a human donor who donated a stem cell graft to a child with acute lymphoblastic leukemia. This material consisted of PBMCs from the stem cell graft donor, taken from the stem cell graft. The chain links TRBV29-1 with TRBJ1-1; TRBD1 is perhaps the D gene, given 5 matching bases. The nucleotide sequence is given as TGCAGCGTTGAAGCCGGAACAGGAGAAGCTTTCTTT. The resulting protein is CSVEAGTGEAFF.